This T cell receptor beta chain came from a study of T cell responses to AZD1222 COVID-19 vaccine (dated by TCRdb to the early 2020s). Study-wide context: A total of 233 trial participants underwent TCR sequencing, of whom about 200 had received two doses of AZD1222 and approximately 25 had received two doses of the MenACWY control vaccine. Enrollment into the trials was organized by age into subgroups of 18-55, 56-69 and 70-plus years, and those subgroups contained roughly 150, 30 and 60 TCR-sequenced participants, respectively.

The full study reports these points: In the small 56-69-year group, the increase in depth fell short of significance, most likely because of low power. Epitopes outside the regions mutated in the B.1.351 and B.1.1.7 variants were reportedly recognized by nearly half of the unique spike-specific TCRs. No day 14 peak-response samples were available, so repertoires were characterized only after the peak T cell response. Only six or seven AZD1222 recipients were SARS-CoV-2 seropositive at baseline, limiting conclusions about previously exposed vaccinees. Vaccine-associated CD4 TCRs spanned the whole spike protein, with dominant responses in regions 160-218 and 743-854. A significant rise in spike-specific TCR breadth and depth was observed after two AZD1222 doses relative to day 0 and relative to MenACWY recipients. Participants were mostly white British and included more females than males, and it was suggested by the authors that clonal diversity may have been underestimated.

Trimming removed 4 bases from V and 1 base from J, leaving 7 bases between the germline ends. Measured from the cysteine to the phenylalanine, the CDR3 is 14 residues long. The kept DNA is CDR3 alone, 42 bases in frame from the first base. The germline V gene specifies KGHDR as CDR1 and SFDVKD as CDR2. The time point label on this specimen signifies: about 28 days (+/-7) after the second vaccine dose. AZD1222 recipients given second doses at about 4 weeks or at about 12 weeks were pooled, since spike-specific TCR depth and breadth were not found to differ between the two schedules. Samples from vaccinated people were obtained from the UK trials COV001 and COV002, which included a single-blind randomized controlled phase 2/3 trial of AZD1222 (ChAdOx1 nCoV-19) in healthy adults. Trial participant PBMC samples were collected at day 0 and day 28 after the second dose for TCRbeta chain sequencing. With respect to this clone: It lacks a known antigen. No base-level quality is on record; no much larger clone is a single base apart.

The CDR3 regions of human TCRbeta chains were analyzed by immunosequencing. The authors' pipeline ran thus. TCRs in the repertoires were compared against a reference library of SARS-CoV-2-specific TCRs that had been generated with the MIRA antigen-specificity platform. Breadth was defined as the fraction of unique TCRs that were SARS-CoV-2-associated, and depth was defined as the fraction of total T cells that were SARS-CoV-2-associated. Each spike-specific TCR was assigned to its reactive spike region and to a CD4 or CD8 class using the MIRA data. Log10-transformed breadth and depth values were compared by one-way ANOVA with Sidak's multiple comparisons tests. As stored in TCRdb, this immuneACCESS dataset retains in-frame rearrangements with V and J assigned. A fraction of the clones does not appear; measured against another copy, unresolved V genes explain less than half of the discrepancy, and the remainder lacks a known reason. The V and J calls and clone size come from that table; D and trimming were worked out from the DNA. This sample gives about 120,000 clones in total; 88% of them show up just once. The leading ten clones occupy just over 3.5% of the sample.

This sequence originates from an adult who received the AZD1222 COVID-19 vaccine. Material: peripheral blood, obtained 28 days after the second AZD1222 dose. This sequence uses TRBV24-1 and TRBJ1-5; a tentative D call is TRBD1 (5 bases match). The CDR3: CATSERGSNQPQHF. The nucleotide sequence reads TGTGCCACCAGTGAAAGGGGAAGCAATCAGCCCCAGCATTTT.